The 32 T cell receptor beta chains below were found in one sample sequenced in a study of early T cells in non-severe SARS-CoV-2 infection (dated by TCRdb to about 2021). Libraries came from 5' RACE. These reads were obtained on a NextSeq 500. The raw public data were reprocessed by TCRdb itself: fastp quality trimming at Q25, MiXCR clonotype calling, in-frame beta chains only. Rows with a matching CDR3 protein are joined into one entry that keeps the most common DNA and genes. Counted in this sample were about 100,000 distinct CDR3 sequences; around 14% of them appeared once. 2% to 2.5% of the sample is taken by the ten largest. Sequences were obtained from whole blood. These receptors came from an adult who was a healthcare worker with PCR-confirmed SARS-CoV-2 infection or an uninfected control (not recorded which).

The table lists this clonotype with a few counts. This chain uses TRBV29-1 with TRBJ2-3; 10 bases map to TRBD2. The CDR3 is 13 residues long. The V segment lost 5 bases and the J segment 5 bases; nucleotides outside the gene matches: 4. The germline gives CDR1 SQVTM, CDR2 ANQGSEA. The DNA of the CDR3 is TGCAGCGTTTTAGCGGGGGGAGGAGATACGCAGTATTTT. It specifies CSVLAGGGDTQYF.

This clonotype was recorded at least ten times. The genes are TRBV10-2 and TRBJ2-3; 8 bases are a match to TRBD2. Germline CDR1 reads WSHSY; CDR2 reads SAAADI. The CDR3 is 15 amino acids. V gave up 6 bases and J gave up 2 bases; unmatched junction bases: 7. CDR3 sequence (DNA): TGCGCCAGCAGGGACGGGGGGGCGGACACAGATACGCAGTATTTT. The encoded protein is CASRDGGADTDTQYF.

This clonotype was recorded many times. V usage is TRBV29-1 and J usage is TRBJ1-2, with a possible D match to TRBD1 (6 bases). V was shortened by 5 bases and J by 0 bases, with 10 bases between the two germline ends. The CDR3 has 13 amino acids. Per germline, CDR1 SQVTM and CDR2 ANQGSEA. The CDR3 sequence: CSVFGGTNYGYTF. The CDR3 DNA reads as TGCAGCGTTTTTGGGGGCACTAACTATGGCTACACCTTC.

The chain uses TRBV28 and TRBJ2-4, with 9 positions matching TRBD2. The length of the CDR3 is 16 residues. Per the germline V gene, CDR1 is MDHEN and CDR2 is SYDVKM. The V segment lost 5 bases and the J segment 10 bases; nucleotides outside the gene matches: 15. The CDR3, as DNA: TGTGCCAGCAGTACATACGCCGGGACTAGCTCCGTTATTCAGTACTTC. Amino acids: CASSTYAGTSSVIQYF.

The DNA of the CDR3 is TGCAGTGCTTGGGAACAGGGGTTGTATTCACCCCTCCACTTT. Its protein is CSAWEQGLYSPLHF. The chain joins TRBV20-1 to TRBJ1-6, with TRBD1 matching 7 bases. The CDR3 has 14 amino acids. J was trimmed by 8 bases and V by 5 bases; bases with no gene match: 9. Germline V gene lookup returns CDR1 DFQATT and CDR2 SNEGSKA (reference sequence).

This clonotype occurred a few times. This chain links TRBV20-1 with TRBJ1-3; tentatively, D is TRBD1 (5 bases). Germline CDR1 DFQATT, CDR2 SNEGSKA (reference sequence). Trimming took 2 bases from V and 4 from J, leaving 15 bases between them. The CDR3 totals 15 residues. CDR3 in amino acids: CSARSGRGPGNTIYF. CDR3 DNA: TGCAGTGCTAGAAGCGGAAGGGGACCGGGAAACACCATATATTTT.

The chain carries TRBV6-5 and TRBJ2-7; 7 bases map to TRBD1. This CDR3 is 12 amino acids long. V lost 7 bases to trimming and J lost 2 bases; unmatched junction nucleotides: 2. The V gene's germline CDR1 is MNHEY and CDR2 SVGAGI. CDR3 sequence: CASTGTAYEQYF. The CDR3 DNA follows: TGTGCCAGCACAGGGACAGCCTACGAGCAGTACTTC.

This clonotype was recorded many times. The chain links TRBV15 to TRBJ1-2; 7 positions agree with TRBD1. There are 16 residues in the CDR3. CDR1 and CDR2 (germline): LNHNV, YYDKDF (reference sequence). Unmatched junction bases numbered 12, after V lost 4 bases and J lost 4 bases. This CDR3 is CATSTKQGPNVYGYTF. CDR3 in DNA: TGTGCCACCAGCACAAAACAGGGGCCCAACGTCTATGGCTACACCTTC.

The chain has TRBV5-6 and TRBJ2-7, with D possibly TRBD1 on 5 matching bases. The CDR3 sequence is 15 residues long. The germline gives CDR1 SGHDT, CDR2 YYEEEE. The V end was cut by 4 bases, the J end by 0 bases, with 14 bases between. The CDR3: CASSHPTDLSYEQYF. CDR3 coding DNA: TGTGCCAGCAGCCACCCGACAGACCTCTCCTACGAGCAGTACTTC.

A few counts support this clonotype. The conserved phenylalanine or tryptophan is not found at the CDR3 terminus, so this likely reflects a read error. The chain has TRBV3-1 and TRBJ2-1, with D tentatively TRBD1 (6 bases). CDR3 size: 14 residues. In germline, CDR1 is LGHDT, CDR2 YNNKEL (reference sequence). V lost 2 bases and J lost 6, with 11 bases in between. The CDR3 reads CASSQYRAINEQFL. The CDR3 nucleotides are TGTGCCAGCAGCCAATACAGGGCCATCAATGAGCAGTTCTTA.

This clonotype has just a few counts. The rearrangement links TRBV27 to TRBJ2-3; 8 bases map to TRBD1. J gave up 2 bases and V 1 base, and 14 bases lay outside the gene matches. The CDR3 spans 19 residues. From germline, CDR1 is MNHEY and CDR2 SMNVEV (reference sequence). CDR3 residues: CASSLLPRGRRGFTDTQYF. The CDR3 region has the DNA TGTGCCAGCAGTTTATTGCCCAGGGGGCGTAGGGGATTCACAGATACGCAGTATTTT.

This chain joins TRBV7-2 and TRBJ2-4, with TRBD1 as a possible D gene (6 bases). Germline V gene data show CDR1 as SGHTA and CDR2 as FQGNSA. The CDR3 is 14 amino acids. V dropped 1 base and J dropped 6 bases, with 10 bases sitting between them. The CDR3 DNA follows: TGTGCCAGCAGCTTAGAAGGCAGGGGAAACATTCAGTACTTC. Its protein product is CASSLEGRGNIQYF.

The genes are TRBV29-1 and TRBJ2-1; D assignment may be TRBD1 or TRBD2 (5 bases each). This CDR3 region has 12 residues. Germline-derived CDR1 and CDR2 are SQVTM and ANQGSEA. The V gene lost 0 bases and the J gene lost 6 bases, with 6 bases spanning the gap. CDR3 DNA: TGCAGCGTTGAAGAGGGGGTCAATGAGCAGTTCTTC. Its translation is CSVEEGVNEQFF.

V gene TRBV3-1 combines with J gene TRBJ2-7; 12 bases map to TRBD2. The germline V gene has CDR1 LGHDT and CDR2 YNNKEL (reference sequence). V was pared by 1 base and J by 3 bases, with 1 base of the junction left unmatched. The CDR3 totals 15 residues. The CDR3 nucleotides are TGTGCCAGCAGCCAAGCGACTAGCGGGGGCTACGAGCAGTACTTC. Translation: CASSQATSGGYEQYF.

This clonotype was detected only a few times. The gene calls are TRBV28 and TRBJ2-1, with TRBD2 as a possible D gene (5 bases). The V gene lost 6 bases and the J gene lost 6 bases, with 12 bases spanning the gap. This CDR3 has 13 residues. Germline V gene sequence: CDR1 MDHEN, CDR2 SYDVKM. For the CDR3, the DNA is TGTGCCAGCAGAGCGCCACGGGGCAATGAGCAGTTCTTC. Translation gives CASRAPRGNEQFF.

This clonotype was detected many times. This CDR3 is CASSQAQGEMNTEAFF. CDR3 DNA sequence: TGCGCCAGCAGCCAAGCACAGGGGGAAATGAACACTGAAGCTTTCTTT. The V gene is TRBV4-1, the J gene TRBJ1-1, with 8 bases aligning to TRBD1. The CDR3 consists of 16 residues. Losses at the gene ends were 1 base for V and 0 bases for J; bases not matched to a gene: 4. Per germline, CDR1 MGHRA and CDR2 YSYEKL.

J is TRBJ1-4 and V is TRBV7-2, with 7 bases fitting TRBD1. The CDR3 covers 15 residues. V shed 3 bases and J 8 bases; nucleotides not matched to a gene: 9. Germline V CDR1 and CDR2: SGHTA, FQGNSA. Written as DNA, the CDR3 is TGTGCCAGCAGCTTCCTAAGACAGGGATGGGAAAAACTGTTTTTT. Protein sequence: CASSFLRQGWEKLFF. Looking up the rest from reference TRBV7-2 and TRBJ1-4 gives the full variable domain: GAGVSQSPSNKVTEKGKDVELRCDPISGHTALYWYRQSLGQGLEFLIYFQGNSAPDKSGLPSDRFSAERTGGSVSTLTIQRTQQEDSAVYLCASSFLRQGWEKLFFGSGTQLSVL.

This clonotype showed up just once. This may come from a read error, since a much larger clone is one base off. For the CDR3, the DNA is TGCAGCGTTGATGGTCAGAGCACAGATACGCAGTATTTT. Amino acid sequence: CSVDGQSTDTQYF. The chain is built from TRBV29-1 and TRBJ2-3; D remains ambiguous. Trimming removed 3 bases from V and 0 bases from J, with 7 bases in between. Germline V lookup: CDR1 SQVTM, CDR2 ANQGSEA. The CDR3 loop spans 13 amino acids.

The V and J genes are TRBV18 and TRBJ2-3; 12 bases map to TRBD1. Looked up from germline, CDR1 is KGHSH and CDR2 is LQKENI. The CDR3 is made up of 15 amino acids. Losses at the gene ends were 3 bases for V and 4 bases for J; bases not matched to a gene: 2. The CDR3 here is CASSPGQGAADTQYF. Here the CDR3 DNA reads TGTGCCAGCTCACCGGGACAGGGGGCCGCAGATACGCAGTATTTT.

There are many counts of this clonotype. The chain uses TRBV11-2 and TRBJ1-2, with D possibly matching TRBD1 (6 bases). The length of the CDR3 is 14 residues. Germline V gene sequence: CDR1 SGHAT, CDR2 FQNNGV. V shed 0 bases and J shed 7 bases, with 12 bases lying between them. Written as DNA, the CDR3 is TGTGCCAGCAGCTTAGACCCAGGGGCAGGTGGCTACACCTTC. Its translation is CASSLDPGAGGYTF.

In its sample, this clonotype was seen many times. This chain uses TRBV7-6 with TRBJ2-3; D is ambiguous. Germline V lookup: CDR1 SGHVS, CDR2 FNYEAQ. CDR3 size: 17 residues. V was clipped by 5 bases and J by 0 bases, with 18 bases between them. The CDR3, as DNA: TGTGCCAGCAGCCCGGTCACGTCCCATACTAGCACAGATACGCAGTATTTT. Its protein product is CASSPVTSHTSTDTQYF. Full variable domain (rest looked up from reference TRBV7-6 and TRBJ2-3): GAGVSQSPRYKVTKRGQDVALRCDPISGHVSLYWYRQALGQGPEFLTYFNYEAQQDKSGLPNDRFSAERPEGSISTLTIQRTEQRDSAMYRCASSPVTSHTSTDTQYFGPGTRLTVL.

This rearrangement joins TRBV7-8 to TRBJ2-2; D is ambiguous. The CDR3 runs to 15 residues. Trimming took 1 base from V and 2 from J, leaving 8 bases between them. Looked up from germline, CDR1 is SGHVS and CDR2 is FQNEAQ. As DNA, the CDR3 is TGTGCCAGCAGCTTAGTGCACGGAAACACCGGGGAGCTGTTTTTT. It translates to CASSLVHGNTGELFF.

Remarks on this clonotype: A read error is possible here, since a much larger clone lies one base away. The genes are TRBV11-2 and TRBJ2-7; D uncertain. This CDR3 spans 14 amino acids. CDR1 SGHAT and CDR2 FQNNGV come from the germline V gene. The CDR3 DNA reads TGTGCCGGCAGCTTAGTACGGGTCCCCTACGAGCAGTACTTC. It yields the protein CAGSLVRVPYEQYF.

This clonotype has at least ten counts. CDR3 DNA sequence: TGCAGCGTTGAAGCGGAATTAGCCCCCTACGAGCAGTACTTC. It specifies CSVEAELAPYEQYF. This chain joins TRBV29-1 and TRBJ2-7; no clear D gene. Trimming left V 1 base short and J 2 bases short, with 12 bases between. The germline V gene has CDR1 SQVTM and CDR2 ANQGSEA. This CDR3 has 14 residues.

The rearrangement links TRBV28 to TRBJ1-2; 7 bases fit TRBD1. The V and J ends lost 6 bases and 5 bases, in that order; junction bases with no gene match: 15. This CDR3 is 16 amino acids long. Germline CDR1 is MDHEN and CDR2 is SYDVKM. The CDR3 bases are TGTGCCAGCAGCCGCGGACAGGTCATTTCGGGGTATGGCTACACCTTC. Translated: CASSRGQVISGYGYTF.

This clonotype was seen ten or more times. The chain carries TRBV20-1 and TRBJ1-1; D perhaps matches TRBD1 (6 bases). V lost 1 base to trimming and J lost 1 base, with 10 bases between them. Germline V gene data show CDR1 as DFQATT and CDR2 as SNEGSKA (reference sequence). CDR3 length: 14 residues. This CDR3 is CSARGGTPNTEAFF. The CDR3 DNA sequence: TGCAGTGCTAGAGGGGGGACACCGAACACTGAAGCTTTCTTT.

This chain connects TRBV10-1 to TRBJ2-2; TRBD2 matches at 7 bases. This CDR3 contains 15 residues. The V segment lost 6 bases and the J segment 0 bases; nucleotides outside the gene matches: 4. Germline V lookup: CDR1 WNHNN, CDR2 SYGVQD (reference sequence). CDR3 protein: CASSGTKTNTGELFF. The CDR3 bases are TGCGCCAGCAGCGGGACTAAGACGAACACCGGGGAGCTGTTTTTT.

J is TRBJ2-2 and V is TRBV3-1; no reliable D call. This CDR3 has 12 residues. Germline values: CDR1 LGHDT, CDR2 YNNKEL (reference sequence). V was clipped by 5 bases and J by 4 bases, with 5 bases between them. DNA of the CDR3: TGTGCCAGCAGCGACCTCACCGGGGAGCTGTTTTTT. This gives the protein CASSDLTGELFF.

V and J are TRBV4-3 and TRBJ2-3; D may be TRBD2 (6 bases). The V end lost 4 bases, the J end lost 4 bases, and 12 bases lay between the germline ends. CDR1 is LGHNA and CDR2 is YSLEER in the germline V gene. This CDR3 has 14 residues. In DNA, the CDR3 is TGCGCCAGCAGCCTGACCCCGGGGGCAGATACGCAGTATTTT. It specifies CASSLTPGADTQYF.

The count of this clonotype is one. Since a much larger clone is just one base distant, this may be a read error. This CDR3 reads CTSTQGRREKLFF. The CDR3 nucleotides are TGCACCAGCACACAGGGGCGAAGGGAAAAACTGTTTTTT. The rearrangement uses TRBV10-2 and TRBJ1-4; 7 nucleotides match TRBD1. Per germline, CDR1 WSHSY and CDR2 SAAADI. This CDR3 region has 13 residues.

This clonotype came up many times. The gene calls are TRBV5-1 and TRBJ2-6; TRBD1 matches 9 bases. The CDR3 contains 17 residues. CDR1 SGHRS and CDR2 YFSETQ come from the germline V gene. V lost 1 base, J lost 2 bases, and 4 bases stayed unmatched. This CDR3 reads CASSLTGGRTGANVLTF. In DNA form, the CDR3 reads TGCGCCAGCAGCTTGACAGGGGGCCGGACTGGGGCCAACGTCCTGACTTTC.

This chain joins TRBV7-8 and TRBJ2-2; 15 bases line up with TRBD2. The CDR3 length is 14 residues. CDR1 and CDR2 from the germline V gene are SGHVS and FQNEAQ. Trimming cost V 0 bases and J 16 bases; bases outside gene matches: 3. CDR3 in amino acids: CASSLAGLAGGRFF. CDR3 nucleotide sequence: TGTGCCAGCAGCTTAGCAGGACTAGCGGGGGGGCGGTTTTTT.